These 14 T cell receptor beta chains originate from one sample sequenced in a study of blood T cells in healthy people across ages. Primed by a sample-barcoded 5' primer and a J-beta primer mix, a second PCR proceeded for 7 to 11 cycles. MiXCR, applied by TCRdb to the 5' RACE reads, yields one record per CDR3 protein. Of hundreds of thousands of distinct CDR3 sequences listed, under 25% are singletons. The sequenced sample was blood. The receptors originated from a man aged 65-85 years in good health.

The V and J genes are TRBV28 and TRBJ1-4, with a weak D call TRBD1 (5 bases). The CDR3 extends over 15 amino acids. With 5 bases removed from V and 5 bases from J, the gap between germline ends came to 15 bases. Per the germline V gene, CDR1 is MDHEN and CDR2 is SYDVKM. In nucleotides, the CDR3 is TGTGCCAGCAGTCTCCACGGGACCCTAAATGAAAAACTGTTTTTT. Its protein product is CASSLHGTLNEKLFF.

This clonotype was seen a handful of times. V and J are TRBV12-3 or TRBV12-4 and TRBJ2-5, with 10 bases matching TRBD2. The closer fit of TRBJ2-1 to the DNA end suggests the J call may be wrong. CDR3 length: 14 residues. CDR3 nucleotides: TGTGCCAGCAGTTTATCTAGCGGGAGCCATAAGCAGTTCTTC. This translates into CASSLSSGSHKQFF.

This clonotype was counted only a few times. The rearrangement links TRBV11-2 to TRBJ2-5; the D call may be TRBD1 or TRBD2 (5 bases each). Germline assignment: CDR1 SGHAT and CDR2 FQNNGV. V dropped 8 bases and J dropped 2 bases, with 15 bases sitting between them. The CDR3 runs to 14 residues. The CDR3: CASCYGTAQETQYF. As DNA, the CDR3 is TGTGCCAGCTGCTACGGGACGGCTCAAGAGACCCAGTACTTC. Variable domain in full (rest from reference TRBV11-2 and TRBJ2-5): EAGVAQSPRYKIIEKRQSVAFWCNPISGHATLYWYQQILGQGPKLLIQFQNNGVVDDSQLPKDRFSAERLKGVDSTLKIQPAKLEDSAVYLCASCYGTAQETQYFGPGTRLLVL.

The chain couples TRBV5-1 to TRBJ2-5, with 7 bases that match TRBD2. TRBJ2-7 explains the end of the DNA better; the J call may be wrong. This CDR3 region has 14 residues. CDR1 SGHRS and CDR2 YFSETQ come from the germline V gene. CDR3 nucleotides: TGCGCCAGCAGCTTGGTAGCGGGTGGTGACGAGCAGTACTTC. Translation gives CASSLVAGGDEQYF.

This clonotype has only a few counts. The rearrangement uses TRBV7-8 and TRBJ1-1, with 9 bases fitting TRBD1. Per germline, CDR1 SGHVS and CDR2 FQNEAQ. The CDR3 has 15 residues. V lost 2 bases, J lost 5 bases, and 6 bases stayed unmatched. CDR3 sequence (DNA): TGTGCCAGCAGCTTAATGACAGGGGGTCGAACTGAAGCTTTCTTT. This translates into CASSLMTGGRTEAFF.

The chain employs TRBV7-9 and TRBJ1-4, with D possibly matching TRBD1 (6 bases). The germline V gene encodes CDR1 SEHNR and CDR2 FQNEAQ (reference sequence). The V and J ends lost 5 bases and 4 bases respectively, with 11 bases between them. This CDR3 is built from 14 residues. Written as DNA, the CDR3 is TGTGCCAGCAGCCTGGACAGCGGTAATGAAAAACTGTTTTTT. It specifies CASSLDSGNEKLFF.

CDR3 DNA sequence: TGCGCCAGCAGTGAGGGTCTAAAGAGGAGAGAGACCCAGTACTTC. It yields the protein CASSEGLKRRETQYF. The chain has TRBV10-2 and TRBJ2-5, with unresolved D. The ends were cut back, 2 bases at V and 4 bases at J, with 14 bases in the middle. The CDR3 has 15 residues. Looked up from germline, CDR1 is WSHSY and CDR2 is SAAADI.

The V and J genes are TRBV29-1 and TRBJ1-1; D call uncertain. Trimming removed 0 bases from V and 4 bases from J, with 15 bases in between. CDR1 is SQVTM and CDR2 is ANQGSEA in the germline V gene. CDR3 length: 15 amino acids. CDR3 residues: CSVEDRQGSRTEAFF. CDR3 DNA sequence: TGCAGCGTTGAAGATCGTCAAGGGTCCCGCACTGAAGCTTTCTTT.

This clonotype was observed a few times. CDR3 amino acids: CASRETGNNEQFF. In DNA, the CDR3 is TGTGCCAGCAGGGAGACAGGGAACAATGAGCAGTTCTTC. V and J are TRBV6-5 and TRBJ2-1; TRBD1 matches at 7 bases. Germline CDR1 is MNHEY and CDR2 is SVGAGI. The CDR3 runs to 13 residues. The trim removed 6 bases at V and 5 bases at J, leaving 4 bases unmatched.

This sequence joins TRBV5-1 and TRBJ2-1; possibly TRBD1 for D (5 bases). Germline assignment: CDR1 SGHRS and CDR2 YFSETQ. V was clipped by 5 bases and J by 5 bases, with 8 bases between them. The CDR3 consists of 12 residues. CDR3 in amino acids: CASREGDNEQFF. The CDR3 region has the DNA TGCGCCAGCAGGGAAGGGGACAATGAGCAGTTCTTC.

The chain carries TRBV11-2 and TRBJ1-4, with 10 positions matching TRBD1. Per the germline V gene, CDR1 is SGHAT and CDR2 is FQNNGV. The CDR3 length is 16 residues. The V segment lost 4 bases and the J segment 4 bases; nucleotides outside the gene matches: 6. The CDR3 DNA sequence: TGTGCCAGCAGCTGGGGACAGGGGCGAGATAATGAAAAACTGTTTTTT. Its translation: CASSWGQGRDNEKLFF.

This clonotype was detected only a few times. V and J are TRBV6-1 and TRBJ2-5; 10 positions agree with TRBD2. The J call may be incorrect, as the DNA end agrees better with TRBJ2-7. Germline CDR1 and CDR2: MNHNS and SASEGT. CDR3 length equals 15 residues. The CDR3 spells CASSERPSGSGEQYF. CDR3 bases: TGTGCCAGCAGTGAACGGCCTAGCGGGAGTGGCGAGCAGTACTTC.

The chain links TRBV7-8 to TRBJ2-1; 9 bases align to TRBD2. V gave up 2 bases and J gave up 9 bases; unmatched junction bases: 8. This CDR3 is built from 15 residues. CDR1 and CDR2 (germline): SGHVS, FQNEAQ. The CDR3 bases are TGTGCCAGCAGCTTATCAGGGTCTAGCGGGACTGAGCAGTTCTTC. Residues: CASSLSGSSGTEQFF. Looking up the rest from reference TRBV7-8 and TRBJ2-1 gives the full variable domain: GAGVSQSPRYKVAKRGQDVALRCDPISGHVSLFWYQQALGQGPEFLTYFQNEAQLDKSGLPSDRFFAERPEGSVSTLKIQRTQQEDSAVYLCASSLSGSSGTEQFFGPGTRLTVL.

This clonotype was seen only a few times. The chain joins TRBV28 to TRBJ2-5; D is unclear. Germline V gives CDR1 MDHEN, CDR2 SYDVKM. The CDR3 consists of 13 residues. Trimming removed 5 bases from V and 0 bases from J, with 7 bases in between. CDR3 protein: CASSNPDQETQYF. The CDR3, as DNA: TGTGCCAGCAGTAATCCCGACCAAGAGACCCAGTACTTC. Looking up the rest from reference TRBV28 and TRBJ2-5 gives the full variable domain: DVKVTQSSRYLVKRTGEKVFLECVQDMDHENMFWYRQDPGLGLRLIYFSYDVKMKEKGDIPEGYSVSREKKERFSLILESASTNQTSMYLCASSNPDQETQYFGPGTRLLVL.